This paragraph reports one T cell receptor (beta chain). This entry comes from a study of CD8 T cells in Susac syndrome. Reverse transcription of roughly 0.5 to 1 ug RNA was carried out with random hexamers. Amplification of TCR beta CDR3 was carried out by immunoSEQ multiplex PCR, which covered 54 Vbeta and 13 Jbeta segments. TCRdb independently ran MiXCR on the immunoSEQ multiplex PCR reads; one entry per CDR3 protein. The sample records hundreds of thousands of distinct CDR3 sequences, 85% to 95% being singletons. Germline-derived CDR1 and CDR2 are MGHRA and YSYEKL. CDR3 length: 15 residues. V shed 2 bases and J shed 6 bases, with 16 bases lying between them. Sequencing targeted TCR beta in blood CD8+ and CD4+ T cells. Control patients had untreated stable or active relapsing-remitting multiple sclerosis by revised McDonald criteria.

This clonotype originated in a human donor with multiple sclerosis. Sequencing was carried out using CD4+ T cells from PBMCs. The genes are TRBV4-1 and TRBJ1-2, with unresolved D. CDR3 sequence: CASSQTNFLRDGYTF. The CDR3, as DNA: TGCGCCAGCAGCCAAACGAATTTTTTACGCGATGGCTACACCTTC.